These 22 T cell receptor beta chains came from one sample sequenced in a study of HIV-infected patients and healthy controls. cDNA was made from 400 to 500 ng RNA using alpha and beta constant primers. Each of the alpha and beta chains got its own library through chain-specific third strand synthesis with indices. TCRdb re-analysed the 5' RACE reads in MiXCR, keeping a single row per CDR3 protein. The table has fewer than 20,000 distinct CDR3 sequences, 7% seen once. No cell fractionation was done, so the repertoire covers all unsorted peripheral blood T cells. Sequenced sample: blood. These receptors all stem from an adult in good health.

This clonotype was recorded many times. The V call is TRBV7-9, the J call TRBJ1-1; D gene unclear. Trimming took 5 bases from V and 2 from J, leaving 15 bases between them. The CDR3 consists of 15 residues. CDR1 is SEHNR and CDR2 is FQNEAQ in the germline V gene (reference sequence). In DNA form, the CDR3 reads TGTGCCAGCAGCCCGAGTTCTGGATTCAACACTGAAGCTTTCTTT. Translating it yields CASSPSSGFNTEAFF.

This clonotype was detected a few times. The chain recombines TRBV7-6 with TRBJ1-5; a possible D gene is TRBD1 (5 bases). With 1 base removed from V and 7 bases from J, the gap between germline ends came to 20 bases. Per germline, CDR1 SGHVS and CDR2 FNYEAQ. The CDR3 totals 17 residues. The DNA for the CDR3 is TGTGCCAGCAGCTTAGGAGCCGGGGGAGGGCCATCGCAGCCCCAGCATTTT. It is translated as CASSLGAGGGPSQPQHF.

This clonotype was seen many times. This chain uses TRBV30 with TRBJ2-3; weak D call: TRBD2 (6 bases). Trimming took off 5 bases at V and 4 bases at J, with 13 bases between the two ends. The V gene's germline CDR1 is GTSNPN and CDR2 SVGIG (reference sequence). This CDR3 comprises 13 residues. The chain's CDR3 is CAWETRRADTQYF. In DNA, the CDR3 is TGTGCCTGGGAGACTAGGCGGGCAGATACGCAGTATTTT.

This clonotype showed up many times. The chain has TRBV5-1 and TRBJ2-6; D is ambiguous. Deletions cut 5 bases from V and 4 bases from J, with 10 bases between. The CDR3 is made up of 14 amino acids. The germline V gene encodes CDR1 SGHRS and CDR2 YFSETQ. The CDR3 is CASRSSSGANVLTF. In nucleotides, the CDR3 is TGCGCCAGCAGGTCTTCTTCGGGGGCCAACGTCCTGACTTTC.

As DNA, the CDR3 is TGTGCCAGCAGCGACCCCGTGACTAGCGGAGGGGAGACCCAGTACTTC. Translation: CASSDPVTSGGETQYF. The gene calls are TRBV3-1 and TRBJ2-5, with 9 bases identical to TRBD2. The CDR3 extends over 16 amino acids. Germline V gene lookup returns CDR1 LGHDT and CDR2 YNNKEL (reference sequence). Trimming took 5 bases from V and 5 from J; bases not matched to a gene: 12.

This clonotype is medium-sized (0.01 to 0.1%). The chain employs TRBV11-2 and TRBJ2-3; D is unclear. CDR3 size: 15 residues. Germline CDR1 is SGHAT and CDR2 is FQNNGV. The germline V and J ends were trimmed by 4 bases and 1 base, with 12 bases remaining between them. The CDR3 DNA sequence: TGTGCCAGCAGCTCCCCGGGTCTGGGCACAGATACGCAGTATTTT. This gives the protein CASSSPGLGTDTQYF.

This clonotype is medium-sized by share. The CDR3 nucleotides are TGTGCCAGCAGCTTTTCCCAGGGTGGCGCAGATACGCAGTATTTT. It encodes CASSFSQGGADTQYF. This sequence joins TRBV11-3 and TRBJ2-3, with D possibly matching TRBD1 (5 bases). This CDR3 is built from 15 residues. The ends were cut back, 3 bases at V and 4 bases at J, with 14 bases in the middle. The germline V gene has CDR1 SGHNT and CDR2 YENEEA.

The sample holds many counts of this clonotype. V usage is TRBV19 and J usage is TRBJ2-4; D is unclear. CDR3 size: 15 residues. Germline V gene lookup returns CDR1 LNHDA and CDR2 SQIVND (reference sequence). Trimming took 3 bases from V and 1 from J, leaving 10 bases between them. The CDR3 coding sequence is TGTGCCAGTAGTATCCCGGGCAAGGCCAAAAACATTCAGTACTTC. Its protein is CASSIPGKAKNIQYF.

This clonotype appeared many times. The CDR3 nucleotides read TGCAGCGTTGAAGAATCTAGCGGGATCTATGAGCAGTTCTTC. Protein: CSVEESSGIYEQFF. This rearrangement joins TRBV29-1 to TRBJ2-1; TRBD2 matches 9 bases. This CDR3 comprises 14 residues. The J segment lost 8 bases and the V segment lost 0 bases, leaving 5 bases of the junction unmatched. CDR1 and CDR2 from the germline V gene are SQVTM and ANQGSEA.

This clonotype ranks as medium-sized (0.01 to 0.1%). V and J are TRBV5-1 and TRBJ1-5; weak D call: TRBD1 (5 bases). The CDR3 runs 15 residues. The germline V gene encodes CDR1 SGHRS and CDR2 YFSETQ. V lost 0 bases to trimming and J lost 2 bases, with 9 bases between them. The CDR3 reads CASSLEGAGNQPQHF. In nucleotides, the CDR3 is TGCGCCAGCAGCTTGGAAGGGGCGGGCAATCAGCCCCAGCATTTT.

On this clonotype: A much larger clone differs by one base, so this may be a read error. The final CDR3 position lacks the conserved phenylalanine or tryptophan, pointing to a likely read error. This chain joins TRBV5-1 and TRBJ2-3; D tentatively reads TRBD1 or TRBD2 (5 bases each). V was pared by 4 bases and J by 3 bases, with 12 bases between. From germline, CDR1 is SGHRS and CDR2 YFSETQ. The CDR3 spans 14 residues. DNA for the CDR3: TGCGCCAGCAGCACCGGGACGGTGACAGATACGCAGTATTTA. Translating it yields CASSTGTVTDTQYL.

This clonotype was observed many times. V gene TRBV20-1 combines with J gene TRBJ1-2; 11 bases agree with TRBD1. V lost 4 bases to trimming and J lost 5 bases; unmatched junction nucleotides: 9. Germline loops: CDR1 DFQATT, CDR2 SNEGSKA (reference sequence). The CDR3 has 15 residues. CDR3 DNA sequence: TGCAGTGCTATAAGCCCGGGACAGGGGGATTATGGCTACACCTTC. Its protein product is CSAISPGQGDYGYTF.

This clonotype occurred many times. The chain recombines TRBV15 with TRBJ1-2; TRBD1 aligns across 9 bases. CDR3 length equals 16 residues. Germline V gene sequence: CDR1 LNHNV, CDR2 YYDKDF (reference sequence). Losses at the gene ends were 0 bases for V and 2 bases for J; bases not matched to a gene: 4. The CDR3 DNA sequence: TGTGCCACCAGCAGAGATCGACAGGGGGTAAACTATGGCTACACCTTC. It encodes CATSRDRQGVNYGYTF.

This clonotype turned up a few times. The chain combines TRBV30 with TRBJ2-7; a possible D gene is TRBD2 (6 bases). Trimming removed 2 bases from V and 0 bases from J, with 11 bases in between. This CDR3 is 14 amino acids long. CDR1 and CDR2 from the germline V gene are GTSNPN and SVGIG (reference sequence). The CDR3 reads CAWSPGTLSYEQYF. The CDR3 DNA reads TGTGCCTGGAGTCCCGGGACTCTCTCCTACGAGCAGTACTTC.

This clonotype showed up many times. The rearrangement uses TRBV10-3 and TRBJ1-4, with D uncertain. In germline, CDR1 is ENHRY, CDR2 SYGVKD. V lost 4 bases and J lost 3, with 12 bases in between. The CDR3 loop spans 15 amino acids. CDR3 sequence reads: CAISGESLPNEKLFF. The CDR3 DNA is TGTGCCATCAGTGGCGAATCATTACCTAATGAAAAACTGTTTTTT.

This clonotype counts as medium-sized (0.01 to 0.1%). The chain uses TRBV18 and TRBJ1-1; the D is unclear. The CDR3 runs to 14 residues. The V end lost 4 bases, the J end lost 1 base, and 10 bases lay between the germline ends. In germline, CDR1 is KGHSH, CDR2 LQKENI. Here the CDR3 reads CASSRETGNTEAFF. The CDR3 nucleotides are TGTGCCAGCTCACGAGAGACGGGGAACACTGAAGCTTTCTTT. Using reference TRBV18 and TRBJ1-1 for the parts outside the CDR3, the full variable domain is NAGVMQNPRHLVRRRGQEARLRCSPMKGHSHVYWYRQLPEEGLKFMVYLQKENIIDESGMPKERFSAEFPKEGPSILRIQQVVRGDSAAYFCASSRETGNTEAFFGQGTRLTVV.

Many counts were recorded for this clonotype. This chain links TRBV20-1 with TRBJ2-6; D is unresolved. Germline V gene sequence: CDR1 DFQATT, CDR2 SNEGSKA (reference sequence). Deletions cut 6 bases from V and 1 base from J, with 16 bases between. The CDR3 loop spans 16 amino acids. CDR3 residues: CSATGSISSGANVLTF. The CDR3 coding sequence is TGCAGTGCCACCGGGTCGATAAGTTCTGGGGCCAACGTCCTGACTTTC.

This clonotype appeared many times. This chain joins TRBV11-3 and TRBJ2-1, with 8 bases aligning to TRBD2. V dropped 4 bases and J dropped 3; count of bases not matched to a gene: 8. The CDR3 covers 16 residues. Germline V gene sequence: CDR1 SGHNT, CDR2 YENEEA. CDR3 protein: CASSSLAGRDYNEQFF. DNA for the CDR3: TGTGCCAGCAGCTCCTTAGCGGGAAGGGACTACAATGAGCAGTTCTTC.

This clonotype appeared many times. The chain couples TRBV12-3 or TRBV12-4 to TRBJ2-7, with 10 bases identical to TRBD2. The length of the CDR3 is 16 residues. V trimming: 4 bases; J trimming: 2 bases; junction bases outside the gene matches: 8. The CDR3 DNA follows: TGTGCCAGCAGTTCAATTCGGACTAGCGGACCCTACGAGCAGTACTTC. It is translated as CASSSIRTSGPYEQYF.

Ten or more counts support this clonotype. The chain is built from TRBV12-3 or TRBV12-4 and TRBJ2-7; D is undetermined. This CDR3 spans 11 amino acids. Trimming took 3 bases from V and 4 from J, leaving 4 bases between them. The CDR3 loop is CASSLGYEQYF. For the CDR3, the DNA is TGTGCCAGCAGTTTGGGATACGAGCAGTACTTC.

Many counts were recorded for this clonotype. V is TRBV25-1 and J is TRBJ2-1; TRBD2 matches 11 bases. Germline V gives CDR1 MGHDK, CDR2 SYGVNS. CDR3 size: 14 residues. J was trimmed by 8 bases and V by 3 bases; bases with no gene match: 3. The CDR3 protein is CASSETSGIDEQFF. The CDR3 nucleotides read TGTGCCAGCAGTGAGACTAGCGGGATAGATGAGCAGTTCTTC.

The chain joins TRBV6-2 or TRBV6-3 to TRBJ2-2, with D hard to call. The V gene's germline CDR1 is MNHEY and CDR2 SVGEGT. V lost 6 bases and J 3 bases, leaving 14 bases between the germline ends. The CDR3 contains 15 residues. The CDR3 DNA sequence: TGTGCCAGCAGCCCGGACGAGGCTTACACCGGGGAGCTGTTTTTT. This codes for CASSPDEAYTGELFF.